This T cell receptor (beta chain) was sequenced during a study of blood T cell repertoires in COVID-19. Sequenced by immunoSEQ multiplex PCR; TCRdb stores in-frame clones only, minus some. The sample includes 29,000 or so clones, approximately 80% of them seen just once. Germline V gene data show CDR1 as MNHNY and CDR2 as SVGAGI (reference sequence). The CDR3 length is 12 residues. V lost 7 bases and J 5 bases, leaving 12 bases between the germline ends. The genes are TRBV6-6 and TRBJ2-7, with unresolved D. The sample taken for sequencing was peripheral blood. The clonotype was recovered from a woman in her 70s with acute or convalescent COVID-19. CDR3 amino acids: CASTDARDEQYF. The DNA for the CDR3 is TGTGCCAGCACCGATGCCCGGGACGAGCAGTACTTC.